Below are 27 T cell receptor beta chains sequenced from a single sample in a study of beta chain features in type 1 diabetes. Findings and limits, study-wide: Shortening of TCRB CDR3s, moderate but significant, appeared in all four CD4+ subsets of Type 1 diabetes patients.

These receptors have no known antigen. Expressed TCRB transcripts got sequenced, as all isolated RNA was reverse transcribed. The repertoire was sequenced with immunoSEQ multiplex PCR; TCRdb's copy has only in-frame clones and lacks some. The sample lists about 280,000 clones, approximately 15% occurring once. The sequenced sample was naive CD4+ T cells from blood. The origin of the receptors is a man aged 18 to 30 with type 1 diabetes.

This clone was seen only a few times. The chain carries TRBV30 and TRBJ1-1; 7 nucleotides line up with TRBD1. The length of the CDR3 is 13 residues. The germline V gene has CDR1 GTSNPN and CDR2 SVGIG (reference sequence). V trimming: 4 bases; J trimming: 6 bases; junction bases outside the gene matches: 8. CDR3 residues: CAWTQDRRAEAFF. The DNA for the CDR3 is TGTGCCTGGACCCAGGACAGGCGCGCTGAAGCTTTCTTT.

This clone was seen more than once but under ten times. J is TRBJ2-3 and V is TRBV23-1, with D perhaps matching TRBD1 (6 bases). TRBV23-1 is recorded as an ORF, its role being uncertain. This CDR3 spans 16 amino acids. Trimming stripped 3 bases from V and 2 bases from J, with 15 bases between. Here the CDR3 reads CASSHVDSRTTDTQYF. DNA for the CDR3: TGCGCCAGCAGTCACGTGGACAGCAGAACCACAGATACGCAGTATTTT.

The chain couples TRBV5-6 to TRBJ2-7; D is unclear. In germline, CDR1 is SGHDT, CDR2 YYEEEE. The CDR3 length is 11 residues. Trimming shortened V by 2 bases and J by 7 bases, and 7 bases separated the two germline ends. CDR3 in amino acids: CASSFRLEQYF. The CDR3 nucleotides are TGTGCCAGCAGCTTCAGGTTGGAGCAGTACTTC. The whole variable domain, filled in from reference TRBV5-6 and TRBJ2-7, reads DAGVTQSPTHLIKTRGQQVTLRCSPKSGHDTVSWYQQALGQGPQFIFQYYEEEERQRGNFPDRFSGHQFPNYSSELNVNALLLGDSALYLCASSFRLEQYFGPGTRLTVT.

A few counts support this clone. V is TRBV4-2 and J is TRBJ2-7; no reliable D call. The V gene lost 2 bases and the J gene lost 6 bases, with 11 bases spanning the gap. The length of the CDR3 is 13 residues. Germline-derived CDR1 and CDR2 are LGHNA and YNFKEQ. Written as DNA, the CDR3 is TGTGCCAGCAGCCAACCCCAGGCCGGCGAGCAGTACTTC. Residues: CASSQPQAGEQYF.

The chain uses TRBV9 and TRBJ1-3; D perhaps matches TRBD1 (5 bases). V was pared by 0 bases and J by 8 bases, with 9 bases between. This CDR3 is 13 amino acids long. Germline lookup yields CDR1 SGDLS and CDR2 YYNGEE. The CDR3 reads CASSVAGEDTIYF. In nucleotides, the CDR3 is TGTGCCAGCAGCGTAGCGGGGGAAGACACCATATATTTT.

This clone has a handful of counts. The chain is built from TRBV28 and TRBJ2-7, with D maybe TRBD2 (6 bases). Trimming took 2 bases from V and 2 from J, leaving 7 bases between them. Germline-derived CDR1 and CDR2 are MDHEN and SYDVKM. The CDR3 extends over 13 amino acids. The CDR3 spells CASSLGGTYEQYF. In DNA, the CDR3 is TGTGCCAGCAGTTTAGGGGGGACCTACGAGCAGTACTTC.

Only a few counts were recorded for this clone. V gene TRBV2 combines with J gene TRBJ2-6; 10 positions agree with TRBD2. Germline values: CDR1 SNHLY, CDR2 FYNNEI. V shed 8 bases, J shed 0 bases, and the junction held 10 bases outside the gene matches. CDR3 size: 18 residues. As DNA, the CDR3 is TGTGCCAGCCTTATAGCGGGAGGTAGAAGCTCTGGGGCCAACGTCCTGACTTTC. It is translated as CASLIAGGRSSGANVLTF. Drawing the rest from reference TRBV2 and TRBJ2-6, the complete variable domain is EPEVTQTPSHQVTQMGQEVILRCVPISNHLYFYWYRQILGQKVEFLVSFYNNEISEKSEIFDDQFSVERPDGSNFTLKIRSTKLEDSAMYFCASLIAGGRSSGANVLTFGAGSRLTVL.

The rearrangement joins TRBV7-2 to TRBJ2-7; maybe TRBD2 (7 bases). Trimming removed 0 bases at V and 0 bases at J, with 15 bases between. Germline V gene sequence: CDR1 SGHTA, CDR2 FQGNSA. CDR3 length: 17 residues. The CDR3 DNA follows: TGTGCCAGCAGCTTAGCGGTGGGGGCGGGGGTCTCCTACGAGCAGTACTTC. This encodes CASSLAVGAGVSYEQYF.

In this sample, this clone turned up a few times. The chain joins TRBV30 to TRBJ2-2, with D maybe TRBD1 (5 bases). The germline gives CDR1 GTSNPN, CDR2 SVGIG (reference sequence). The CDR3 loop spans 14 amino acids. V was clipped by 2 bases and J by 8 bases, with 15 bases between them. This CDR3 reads CAWSKQGGWGELFF. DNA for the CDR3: TGTGCCTGGAGTAAGCAGGGTGGCTGGGGGGAGCTGTTTTTT.

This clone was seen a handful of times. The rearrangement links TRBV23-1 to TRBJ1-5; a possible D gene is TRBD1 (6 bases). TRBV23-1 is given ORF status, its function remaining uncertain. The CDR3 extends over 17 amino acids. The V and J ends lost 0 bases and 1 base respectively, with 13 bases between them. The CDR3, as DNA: TGCGCCAGCAGTCAATCGACGACAGGATTGAGCAATCAGCCCCAGCATTTT. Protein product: CASSQSTTGLSNQPQHF.

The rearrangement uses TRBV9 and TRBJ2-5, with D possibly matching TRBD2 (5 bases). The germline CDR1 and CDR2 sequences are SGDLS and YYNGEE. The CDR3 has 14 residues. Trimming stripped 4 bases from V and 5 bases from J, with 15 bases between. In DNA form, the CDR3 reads TGTGCCAGCAGCACACGCGGGTTTCCCGAGACCCAGTACTTC. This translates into CASSTRGFPETQYF.

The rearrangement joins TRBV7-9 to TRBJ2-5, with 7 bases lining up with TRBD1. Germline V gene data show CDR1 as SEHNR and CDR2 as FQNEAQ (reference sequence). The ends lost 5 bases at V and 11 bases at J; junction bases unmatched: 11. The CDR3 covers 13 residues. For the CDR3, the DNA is TGTGCCAGCAGCGTCGACAGGGTAGTAGGGCAGTACTTC. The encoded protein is CASSVDRVVGQYF.

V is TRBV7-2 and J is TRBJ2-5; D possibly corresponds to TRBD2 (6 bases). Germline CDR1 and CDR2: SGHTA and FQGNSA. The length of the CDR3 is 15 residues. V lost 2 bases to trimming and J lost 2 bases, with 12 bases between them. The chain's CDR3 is CASSLRGGNQETQYF. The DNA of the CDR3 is TGTGCCAGCAGCTTACGTGGAGGGAATCAAGAGACCCAGTACTTC. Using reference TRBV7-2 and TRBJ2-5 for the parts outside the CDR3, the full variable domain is GAGVSQSPSNKVTEKGKDVELRCDPISGHTALYWYRQSLGQGLEFLIYFQGNSAPDKSGLPSDRFSAERTGGSVSTLTIQRTQQEDSAVYLCASSLRGGNQETQYFGPGTRLLVL.

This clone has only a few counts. The CDR3 nucleotides read TGTGCCAGCAGCCGAGCTAATCTCTACGAGCAGTACTTC. Translated: CASSRANLYEQYF. The V call is TRBV7-9, the J call TRBJ2-7, with no clear D. Looked up from germline, CDR1 is SEHNR and CDR2 is FQNEAQ (reference sequence). Deletions cut 5 bases from V and 3 bases from J, with 11 bases between. This CDR3 region has 13 residues.

The DNA for the CDR3 is TGTGCCAGCAGTTACGGCCCCAATCAGCCCCAGCATTTT. Amino acid sequence: CASSYGPNQPQHF. The V gene is TRBV6-6, the J gene TRBJ1-5, with D unresolved. CDR1 and CDR2 from the germline V gene are MNHNY and SVGAGI (reference sequence). The CDR3 extends over 13 amino acids. The V end lost 2 bases, the J end lost 3 bases, and 5 bases lay between the germline ends.

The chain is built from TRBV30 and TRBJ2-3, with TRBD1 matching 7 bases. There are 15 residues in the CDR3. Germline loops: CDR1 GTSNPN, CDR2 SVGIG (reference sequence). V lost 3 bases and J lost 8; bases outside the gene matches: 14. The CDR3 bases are TGTGCCTGGAGATCGGGGTATGCAGGGGGTGGTACGCAGTATTTT. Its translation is CAWRSGYAGGGTQYF.

CDR3 region: CSASHQGEQYF. The CDR3 DNA reads as TGCAGTGCTAGTCACCAGGGGGAACAGTACTTC. V is TRBV20-1 and J is TRBJ2-7; TRBD1 agrees at 7 bases. Germline V gives CDR1 DFQATT, CDR2 SNEGSKA (reference sequence). V gave up 3 bases and J gave up 10 bases; unmatched junction bases: 6. The CDR3 has 11 amino acids.

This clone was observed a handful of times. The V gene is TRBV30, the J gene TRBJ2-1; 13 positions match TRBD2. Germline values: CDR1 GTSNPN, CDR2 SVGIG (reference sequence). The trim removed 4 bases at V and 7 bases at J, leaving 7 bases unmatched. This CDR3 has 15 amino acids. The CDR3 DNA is TGTGCCTGGACCGGACTAGCGGGAGTACGGAATGAGCAGTTCTTC. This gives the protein CAWTGLAGVRNEQFF.

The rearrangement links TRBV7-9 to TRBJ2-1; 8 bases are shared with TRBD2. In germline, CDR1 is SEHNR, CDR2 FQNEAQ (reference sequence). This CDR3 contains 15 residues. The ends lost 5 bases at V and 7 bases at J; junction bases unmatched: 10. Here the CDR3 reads CASSPSGTSLNEQFF. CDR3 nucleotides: TGTGCCAGCAGCCCATCGGGGACTAGTCTGAATGAGCAGTTCTTC.

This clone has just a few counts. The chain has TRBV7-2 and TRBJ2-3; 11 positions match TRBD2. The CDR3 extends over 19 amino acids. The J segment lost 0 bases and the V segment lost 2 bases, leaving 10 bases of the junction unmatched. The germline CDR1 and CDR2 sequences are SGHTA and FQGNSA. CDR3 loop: CASSLLAGGRIRSTDTQYF. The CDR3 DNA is TGTGCCAGCAGCTTACTAGCGGGGGGACGAATCCGGAGCACAGATACGCAGTATTTT. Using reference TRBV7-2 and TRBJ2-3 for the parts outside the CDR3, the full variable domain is GAGVSQSPSNKVTEKGKDVELRCDPISGHTALYWYRQSLGQGLEFLIYFQGNSAPDKSGLPSDRFSAERTGGSVSTLTIQRTQQEDSAVYLCASSLLAGGRIRSTDTQYFGPGTRLTVL.

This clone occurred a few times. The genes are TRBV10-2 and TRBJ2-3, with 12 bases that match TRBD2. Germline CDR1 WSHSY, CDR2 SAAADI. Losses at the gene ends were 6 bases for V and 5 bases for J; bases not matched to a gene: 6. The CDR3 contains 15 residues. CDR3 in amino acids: CASRRLGLAGDTQYF. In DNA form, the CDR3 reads TGCGCCAGCAGGCGCTTGGGACTAGCGGGAGATACGCAGTATTTT.

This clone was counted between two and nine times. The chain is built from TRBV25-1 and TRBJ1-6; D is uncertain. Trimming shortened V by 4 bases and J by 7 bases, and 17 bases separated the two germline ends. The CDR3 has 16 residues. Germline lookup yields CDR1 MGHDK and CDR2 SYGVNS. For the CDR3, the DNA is TGTGCCAGCAGTGTCCTGGGCCCGGGGAGAAATTCACCCCTCCACTTT. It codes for CASSVLGPGRNSPLHF.

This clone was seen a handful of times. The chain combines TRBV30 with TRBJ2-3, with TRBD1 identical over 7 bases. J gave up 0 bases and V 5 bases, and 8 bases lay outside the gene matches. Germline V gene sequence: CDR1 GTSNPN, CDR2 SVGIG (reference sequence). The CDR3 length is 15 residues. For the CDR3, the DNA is TGTGCCTGGGTGAAACAGGGGCTTAGCACAGATACGCAGTATTTT. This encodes CAWVKQGLSTDTQYF.

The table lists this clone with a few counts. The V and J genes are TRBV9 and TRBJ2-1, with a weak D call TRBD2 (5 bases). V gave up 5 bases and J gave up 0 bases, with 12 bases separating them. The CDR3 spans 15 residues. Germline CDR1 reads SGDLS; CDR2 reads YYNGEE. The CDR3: CASRSTGSSYNEQFF. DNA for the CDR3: TGTGCCAGCAGATCGACGGGGAGCTCCTACAATGAGCAGTTCTTC.

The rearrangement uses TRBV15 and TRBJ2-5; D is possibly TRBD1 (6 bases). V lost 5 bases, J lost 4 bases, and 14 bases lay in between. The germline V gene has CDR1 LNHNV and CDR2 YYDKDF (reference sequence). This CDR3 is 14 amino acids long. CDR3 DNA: TGTGCCACCAGCGGCACGGGGACAAGAGAGACCCAGTACTTC. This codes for CATSGTGTRETQYF.

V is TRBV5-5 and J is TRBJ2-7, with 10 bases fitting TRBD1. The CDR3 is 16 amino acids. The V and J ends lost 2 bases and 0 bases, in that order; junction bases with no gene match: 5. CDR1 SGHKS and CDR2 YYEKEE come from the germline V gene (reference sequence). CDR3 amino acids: CASSFRGQGFSYEQYF. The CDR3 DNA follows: TGTGCCAGCAGCTTTAGGGGACAGGGGTTCTCCTACGAGCAGTACTTC.

This CDR3 reads CASSPQLGGKGLPSYEQYF. Here the CDR3 DNA reads TGTGCCAGCAGCCCGCAGCTGGGGGGGAAAGGACTGCCCTCCTACGAGCAGTACTTC. The V and J genes are TRBV7-2 and TRBJ2-7, with 7 nucleotides matching TRBD2. In germline, CDR1 is SGHTA, CDR2 FQGNSA. The V gene end was trimmed by 5 bases and the J gene end by 0 bases; junction bases not matched to a gene: 19. The CDR3 is 19 residues long.